This T cell receptor (beta chain) appears in the sequencing data of a study of CD8 T cells in ankylosing spondylitis. Findings and caveats of the study: Clones linked to the disease showed a CD8+ phenotype. They occurred at relatively low frequencies in peripheral blood. Prior work had noted some motif variants in reactive arthritis blood and synovial fluid. A TCR beta motif of fewer than ten highly homologous variants seemed to mark ankylosing spondylitis blood.

This clonotype was observed a handful of times. Its antigen remains unknown. Germline trimming cut 4 bases from V and 2 bases from J; bases unmatched to any gene: 6. The CDR3 runs 14 residues. Germline loops: CDR1 SQVTM, CDR2 ANQGSEA. As the method for making TCR beta libraries, quantitative 5'-RACE with molecular barcodes was used. TCRdb recomputed calls from the 5' RACE reads with MiXCR, one row per CDR3 protein. The sample has about 800,000 distinct CDR3 sequences; 10% to 15% are singletons. The TCR comes from a male donor with ankylosing spondylitis. Sequenced: blood, either unsorted or a sorted T cell fraction (not recorded which). V and J are TRBV29-1 and TRBJ2-3; 7 nucleotides agree with TRBD2. CDR3 residues: CSVGSGVITDTQYF. The CDR3 bases are TGCAGCGTTGGGAGCGGGGTAATCACAGATACGCAGTATTTT.